Below are 31 T cell receptor beta chains sequenced from a single sample in a study of blood T cell repertoires in COVID-19. This table comes from immunoSEQ multiplex PCR, and its TCRdb copy is limited to in-frame clones, with some not included. This table holds some 74,000 clones, approximately 80% found once. Source material: peripheral blood. These receptor sequences come from an elderly man with acute or convalescent COVID-19.

V and J are TRBV18 and TRBJ2-7, with 9 bases fitting TRBD2. Germline-derived CDR1 and CDR2 are KGHSH and LQKENI. Trimming cost V 1 base and J 2 bases; bases outside gene matches: 3. The CDR3 is 15 amino acids. The CDR3 loop is CASSPLAGAAYEQYF. The CDR3 DNA sequence: TGTGCCAGCTCACCACTAGCGGGGGCGGCCTACGAGCAGTACTTC.

This clone was seen a few times. This chain joins TRBV10-2 and TRBJ1-5; D gene unclear. CDR1 is WSHSY and CDR2 is SAAADI in the germline V gene. The CDR3 loop spans 13 amino acids. The V and J ends lost 2 bases and 3 bases respectively, with 5 bases between them. CDR3 region: CASSENYNQPQHF. In DNA, the CDR3 is TGCGCCAGCAGTGAGAACTACAATCAGCCCCAGCATTTT.

This rearrangement joins TRBV6-5 to TRBJ1-2; no definite D call. The CDR3 length is 15 residues. The germline V gene has CDR1 MNHEY and CDR2 SVGAGI. Trimming left V 6 bases short and J 4 bases short, with 18 bases between. CDR3 sequence reads: CASRVTVSQTYGYTF. The CDR3 nucleotides are TGTGCCAGCAGAGTAACAGTATCCCAAACCTATGGCTACACCTTC.

The rearrangement joins TRBV7-2 to TRBJ1-5; TRBD1 aligns across 8 bases. The CDR3 runs 16 residues. Per the germline V gene, CDR1 is SGHTA and CDR2 is FQGNSA. With 2 bases clipped from V and 3 bases from J, the junction kept 6 bases outside the gene matches. The CDR3 region is CASSLMAGGPNQPQHF. The CDR3 DNA sequence: TGTGCCAGCAGCTTAATGGCAGGGGGCCCCAATCAGCCCCAGCATTTT.

The rearrangement uses TRBV6-5 and TRBJ2-7; 7 bases map to TRBD2. The V gene's germline CDR1 is MNHEY and CDR2 SVGAGI. Trimming took 0 bases from V and 3 from J; bases not matched to a gene: 5. The CDR3 length is 15 residues. The CDR3 reads CASSYSASGFYEQYF. In DNA, the CDR3 is TGTGCCAGCAGTTACTCGGCTAGCGGATTCTACGAGCAGTACTTC.

The J gene is TRBJ2-1, the V gene TRBV7-9, with TRBD2 matching over 11 bases. Trimming took 4 bases from V and 5 from J; bases not matched to a gene: 7. This CDR3 comprises 16 residues. Germline CDR1 reads SEHNR; CDR2 reads FQNEAQ (reference sequence). The CDR3 sequence is CASSSVAGGRHNEQFF. In DNA form, the CDR3 reads TGTGCCAGCAGCTCCGTAGCGGGAGGGCGACACAATGAGCAGTTCTTC.

The J gene is TRBJ1-5, the V gene TRBV6-2 or TRBV6-3, with 7 bases lining up with TRBD1. The length of the CDR3 is 15 residues. Losses at the gene ends were 6 bases for V and 1 base for J; bases not matched to a gene: 6. Looked up from germline, CDR1 is MNHEY and CDR2 is SVGEGT. Here the CDR3 reads CASSSDRTSNQPQHF. CDR3 DNA: TGTGCCAGCAGCTCGGACAGGACGAGCAATCAGCCCCAGCATTTT.

V is TRBV7-2 and J is TRBJ1-3; D gene unclear. The germline V gene has CDR1 SGHTA and CDR2 FQGNSA. With 2 bases removed from V and 3 bases from J, the gap between germline ends came to 17 bases. The length of the CDR3 is 17 residues. In DNA form, the CDR3 reads TGTGCCAGCAGCTTATCCGGTATGCGGGCCGGTGGAAACACCATATATTTT. It specifies CASSLSGMRAGGNTIYF.

The V call is TRBV24-1, the J call TRBJ2-7; a weak D match, TRBD2 (6 bases). The CDR3 extends over 11 amino acids. V shed 8 bases and J shed 3 bases, with 7 bases lying between them. The germline gives CDR1 KGHDR, CDR2 SFDVKD. In DNA form, the CDR3 reads TGTGCCACCACCGGGAGCTACGAGCAGTACTTC. Translating it yields CATTGSYEQYF.

V gene TRBV28 combines with J gene TRBJ1-1, with TRBD1 as a possible D gene (5 bases). The CDR3 runs to 14 residues. Between the trimmed V and J ends, which lost 5 bases and 4 bases, there was a span of 14 bases. Germline V gene lookup returns CDR1 MDHEN and CDR2 SYDVKM. For the CDR3, the DNA is TGTGCCAGCAGTCCGTGGGGCAGTGGCACTGAAGCTTTCTTT. It encodes CASSPWGSGTEAFF.

V and J are TRBV28 and TRBJ1-1; D may be TRBD1 (5 bases). V lost 6 bases and J lost 0, with 14 bases in between. The CDR3 length is 15 residues. CDR1 and CDR2 from the germline V gene are MDHEN and SYDVKM. The CDR3 bases are TGTGCCAGCAGCAGACCAGACAGCGTGAACACTGAAGCTTTCTTT. Its translation is CASSRPDSVNTEAFF.

The chain links TRBV11-2 to TRBJ2-5; D is ambiguous. The germline CDR1 and CDR2 sequences are SGHAT and FQNNGV. This CDR3 has 14 residues. The V and J ends lost 4 bases and 2 bases respectively, with 11 bases between them. CDR3 DNA sequence: TGTGCCAGCAGCTCCCTATCAGGACAAGAGACCCAGTACTTC. Amino acid sequence: CASSSLSGQETQYF.

The chain has TRBV19 and TRBJ1-2; 11 nucleotides match TRBD1. The CDR3 has 14 amino acids. Germline values: CDR1 LNHDA, CDR2 SQIVND (reference sequence). With V trimmed by 3 bases and J by 6 bases, 3 bases remained unmatched. CDR3 DNA sequence: TGTGCCAGTAGTATCGGGGGACAGGGGGATGGCTACACCTTC. Encoded protein: CASSIGGQGDGYTF.

The rearrangement links TRBV4-3 to TRBJ2-2, with 8 bases aligning to TRBD2. V shed 0 bases and J 5 bases; nucleotides not matched to a gene: 5. The CDR3 runs to 16 residues. From germline, CDR1 is LGHNA and CDR2 YSLEER. CDR3 DNA: TGCGCCAGCAGCCAAGATAGACTAGCGAGGACCGGGGAGCTGTTTTTT. Amino acid sequence: CASSQDRLARTGELFF.

The rearrangement joins TRBV10-3 to TRBJ2-2; D perhaps matches TRBD1 (5 bases). Trimming removed 0 bases at V and 5 bases at J, with 7 bases between. The CDR3 is 14 amino acids. In germline, CDR1 is ENHRY, CDR2 SYGVKD. This CDR3 is CAISESQGTGELFF. For the CDR3, the DNA is TGTGCCATCAGTGAGTCGCAGGGAACCGGGGAGCTGTTTTTT.

This sequence joins TRBV7-6 and TRBJ2-5; TRBD2 agrees at 14 bases. The CDR3 sequence is 18 residues long. Trimming removed 5 bases from V and 0 bases from J; junction bases left unmatched: 8. CDR1 is SGHVS and CDR2 is FNYEAQ in the germline V gene. In DNA, the CDR3 is TGTGCCAGCAGCCAGGGACTAGCGGGAGTTCCCGACCAAGAGACCCAGTACTTC. This translates into CASSQGLAGVPDQETQYF.

J is TRBJ1-2 and V is TRBV4-1, with 9 bases matching TRBD1. Germline V CDR1 and CDR2: MGHRA, YSYEKL. The CDR3 is made up of 14 amino acids. The junction had 4 bases not matched to a gene; V was cut back by 3 bases and J by 5 bases. In DNA form, the CDR3 reads TGCGCCAGCAGCCAGGGACAGGGATCTTATGGCTACACCTTC. Its protein is CASSQGQGSYGYTF.

The chain has TRBV9 and TRBJ2-5; TRBD1 might be the D (5 bases). The V gene's germline CDR1 is SGDLS and CDR2 YYNGEE. V lost 2 bases to trimming and J lost 2 bases, with 10 bases between them. The CDR3 runs 14 residues. CDR3 nucleotide sequence: TGTGCCAGCAGCGTTCTACCAGGGCAAGAGACCCAGTACTTC. Translated, it gives CASSVLPGQETQYF.

The chain combines TRBV11-2 with TRBJ2-5; 11 nucleotides line up with TRBD2. This CDR3 has 15 amino acids. Germline trimming cut 0 bases from V and 9 bases from J; bases unmatched to any gene: 6. Germline-derived CDR1 and CDR2 are SGHAT and FQNNGV. The CDR3 DNA reads TGTGCCAGCAGCTTAGAAGGGACTAGCGGAGGTCCCCAGTACTTC. This codes for CASSLEGTSGGPQYF.

CDR3 protein: CSAPQGQRAFF. Here the CDR3 DNA reads TGCAGTGCCCCCCAGGGACAGCGAGCTTTCTTT. The chain couples TRBV20-1 to TRBJ1-1; 7 nucleotides line up with TRBD1. The J segment lost 10 bases and the V segment lost 6 bases, leaving 8 bases of the junction unmatched. This CDR3 comprises 11 residues. CDR1 DFQATT and CDR2 SNEGSKA come from the germline V gene (reference sequence).

V usage is TRBV6-4 and J usage is TRBJ1-5; 7 bases map to TRBD1. V lost 2 bases, J lost 0 bases, and 22 bases stayed unmatched. Germline CDR1 is MRHNA and CDR2 is SNTAGT. There are 22 residues in the CDR3. CDR3 residues: CASSDQLSDLLPGTASNQPQHF. The CDR3 DNA follows: TGTGCCAGCAGTGACCAGCTCAGCGACCTTTTGCCCGGGACAGCTAGCAATCAGCCCCAGCATTTT.

V gene TRBV5-1 combines with J gene TRBJ1-5; 7 nucleotides agree with TRBD1. The J segment lost 9 bases and the V segment lost 1 base, leaving 1 base of the junction unmatched. CDR3 length: 12 residues. CDR1 and CDR2 from the germline V gene are SGHRS and YFSETQ. This CDR3 reads CASSLQGGPQHF. As DNA, the CDR3 is TGCGCCAGCAGCTTGCAGGGGGGGCCCCAGCATTTT.

This chain joins TRBV11-2 and TRBJ2-7; tentative D call: TRBD1 (6 bases). Germline V gives CDR1 SGHAT, CDR2 FQNNGV. This CDR3 comprises 15 residues. Trimming removed 1 base from V and 0 bases from J, with 10 bases in between. CDR3 sequence: CASSLGTVSSYEQYF. CDR3 coding DNA: TGTGCCAGCAGCTTAGGGACAGTGAGCTCCTACGAGCAGTACTTC.

The genes are TRBV9 and TRBJ1-2; possibly TRBD1 for D (5 bases). V lost 7 bases, J lost 7 bases, and 8 bases lay in between. CDR3 length: 10 amino acids. Germline CDR1 and CDR2: SGDLS and YYNGEE. The CDR3 nucleotides are TGTGCCAGCTACGGGGGTGGCTACACCTTC. Protein product: CASYGGGYTF. The complete variable domain, with remaining parts taken from reference TRBV9 and TRBJ1-2, reads DSGVTQTPKHLITATGQRVTLRCSPRSGDLSVYWYQQSLDQGLQFLIQYYNGEERAKGNILERFSAQQFPDLHSELNLSSLELGDSALYFCASYGGGYTFGSGTRLTVV.

The J gene is TRBJ1-5, the V gene TRBV15, with TRBD1 as a possible D gene (5 bases). V lost 3 bases to trimming and J lost 4 bases, with 19 bases between them. The CDR3 covers 17 residues. Germline V CDR1 and CDR2: LNHNV, YYDKDF (reference sequence). The CDR3 nucleotides read TGTGCCACCAGCAGCCACCCCGGCAGGGATAGGAATCAGCCCCAGCATTTT. Amino acid sequence: CATSSHPGRDRNQPQHF.

The chain has TRBV18 and TRBJ2-1, with D unresolved. CDR1 and CDR2 from the germline V gene are KGHSH and LQKENI. The CDR3 loop spans 15 amino acids. Deletions cut 5 bases from V and 0 bases from J, with 11 bases between. CDR3 nucleotide sequence: TGTGCCAGCTCATATGCGGTGAGCTCCTACAATGAGCAGTTCTTC. Encoded protein: CASSYAVSSYNEQFF.

The chain combines TRBV30 with TRBJ1-2, with 8 positions matching TRBD1. This CDR3 is built from 14 residues. CDR1 GTSNPN and CDR2 SVGIG come from the germline V gene (reference sequence). The V segment lost 5 bases and the J segment 1 base; nucleotides outside the gene matches: 6. CDR3 nucleotides: TGTGCCTGGGCCAGGGACAGGCTTAACTATGGCTACACCTTC. This encodes CAWARDRLNYGYTF.

The chain is built from TRBV9 and TRBJ2-1; the match to TRBD1 covers 7 bases. The germline V gene encodes CDR1 SGDLS and CDR2 YYNGEE. V gave up 0 bases and J gave up 3 bases; unmatched junction bases: 3. This CDR3 is built from 15 residues. The CDR3 loop is CASSVVGTVYNEQFF. The CDR3 DNA follows: TGTGCCAGCAGCGTAGTTGGGACAGTCTACAATGAGCAGTTCTTC.

The rearrangement links TRBV5-8 to TRBJ1-6, with 9 bases matching TRBD1. V shed 3 bases, J shed 5 bases, and the junction held 3 bases outside the gene matches. Looked up from germline, CDR1 is SGHTS and CDR2 is YDEGEE. The CDR3 contains 15 residues. Here the CDR3 DNA reads TGTGCCAGCAGCTGGGGACAGGGCAATAATTCACCCCTCCACTTT. Translating gives CASSWGQGNNSPLHF. The full variable domain, rest sourced from reference TRBV5-8 and TRBJ1-6, is EAGVTQSPTHLIKTRGQQATLRCSPISGHTSVYWYQQALGLGLQFLLWYDEGEERNRGNFPPRFSGRQFPNYSSELNVNALELEDSALYLCASSWGQGNNSPLHFGNGTRLTVT.

The rearrangement joins TRBV19 to TRBJ1-3; 7 nucleotides line up with TRBD1. V shed 4 bases and J 8 bases; nucleotides not matched to a gene: 11. The CDR3 is made up of 15 amino acids. Germline loops: CDR1 LNHDA, CDR2 SQIVND (reference sequence). CDR3 sequence reads: CASSTLTGAVYTIYF. CDR3 in DNA: TGTGCCAGTAGTACCCTAACAGGGGCCGTCTACACCATATATTTT.

The chain carries TRBV9 and TRBJ2-7; D gene unclear. The CDR3 runs 14 residues. Germline V gives CDR1 SGDLS, CDR2 YYNGEE. The ends were cut back, 0 bases at V and 2 bases at J, with 9 bases in the middle. The CDR3: CASSVGAKTYEQYF. CDR3 sequence (DNA): TGTGCCAGCAGCGTAGGGGCTAAAACCTACGAGCAGTACTTC.